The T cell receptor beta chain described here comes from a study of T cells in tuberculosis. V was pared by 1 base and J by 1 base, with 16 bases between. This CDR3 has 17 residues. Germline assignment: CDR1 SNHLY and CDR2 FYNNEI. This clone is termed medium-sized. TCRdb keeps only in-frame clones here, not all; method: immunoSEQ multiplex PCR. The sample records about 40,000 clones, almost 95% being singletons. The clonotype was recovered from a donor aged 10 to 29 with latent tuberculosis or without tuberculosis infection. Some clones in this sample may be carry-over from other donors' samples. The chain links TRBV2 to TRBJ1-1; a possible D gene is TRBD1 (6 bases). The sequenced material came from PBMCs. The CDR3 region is CASSEDIGGDQNTEAFF. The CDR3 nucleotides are TGTGCCAGCAGTGAAGATATAGGGGGGGACCAGAACACTGAAGCTTTCTTT.